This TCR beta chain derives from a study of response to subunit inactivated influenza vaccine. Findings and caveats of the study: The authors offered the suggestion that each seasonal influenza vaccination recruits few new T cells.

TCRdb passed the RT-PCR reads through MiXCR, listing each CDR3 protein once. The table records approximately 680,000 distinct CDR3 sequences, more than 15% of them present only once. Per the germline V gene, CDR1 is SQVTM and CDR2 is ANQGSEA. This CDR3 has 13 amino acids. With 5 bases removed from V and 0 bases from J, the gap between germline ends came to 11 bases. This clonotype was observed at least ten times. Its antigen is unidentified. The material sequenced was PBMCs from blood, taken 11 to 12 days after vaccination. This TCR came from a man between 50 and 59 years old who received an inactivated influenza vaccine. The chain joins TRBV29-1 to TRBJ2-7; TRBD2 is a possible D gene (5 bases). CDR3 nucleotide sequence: TGCAGCGTTTGGACTGCTAACTCCTACGAGCAGTACTTC. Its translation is CSVWTANSYEQYF.